The 23 T cell receptor beta chains below all came from one sample that was sequenced in a study of regulatory T cells in long-lasting Graves disease (dated by TCRdb to about 2021). The receptor library was made with multiplex PCR. The reads were generated on an Illumina HiSeq 4000. iRepertoire HTBI primers and Arm-PCR amplification of CDR3 regions were used to construct TCR beta libraries. In TCRdb, the public reads were trimmed at Q25 with fastp and aligned with MiXCR, with productive beta chains retained. Rows with a matching CDR3 protein are joined into one entry that keeps the most common DNA and genes. In all, the sample holds 500,000 to 700,000 distinct CDR3 sequences, and roughly 16% of those were seen once. About 17% of the sample comes from the top ten. Read against the paper, the sample's time point label means: newly diagnosed GD, antithyroid drugs for less than 3 months. RNA was extracted from PBMCs in TRIzol for both TCR sequencing and RNA sequencing.

These data were likewise used in another study, on T cells in Graves' hyperthyroidism and ophthalmopathy.

The source was peripheral blood mononuclear cells (PBMCs), collected at new diagnosis, from a patient treated with antithyroid drugs. These receptors originate from a woman aged 25 to 39 with Graves disease. Donor details come from another sample of the same person, matched by shared clones.

This clonotype was detected many times. The J gene is TRBJ2-7, the V gene TRBV28, with D possibly matching TRBD1 (5 bases). V was pared by 3 bases and J by 4 bases, with 13 bases between. CDR3 length equals 14 residues. Germline-derived CDR1 and CDR2 are MDHEN and SYDVKM. CDR3 residues: CASSFRAGSYEQYF. The CDR3 nucleotides are TGTGCCAGCAGTTTTCGGGCAGGGTCTTACGAGCAGTACTTC.

This clonotype was seen more than once but under ten times. The rearrangement links TRBV28 to TRBJ2-2; the D call may be TRBD1 or TRBD2 (5 bases each). The germline CDR1 and CDR2 sequences are MDHEN and SYDVKM. Deletions cut 10 bases from V and 3 bases from J, with 15 bases between. CDR3 length: 14 residues. For the CDR3, the DNA is TGTGCCACCGGGACCTCTTTTTACACCGGGGAGCTGTTTTTT. It yields the protein CATGTSFYTGELFF.

This CDR3 is CASSPSGEPGELFF. DNA for the CDR3: TGTGCCAGCAGCCCATCAGGGGAACCCGGGGAGCTGTTTTTT. V gene TRBV6-4 combines with J gene TRBJ2-2; D might be TRBD1 (6 bases). CDR1 and CDR2 from the germline V gene are MRHNA and SNTAGT. Trimming took 6 bases from V and 6 from J, leaving 14 bases between them. The CDR3 sequence is 14 residues long.

This clonotype has more than one count but fewer than ten. The chain combines TRBV27 with TRBJ1-5; 8 bases fit TRBD1. The CDR3 sequence is 14 residues long. CDR1 is MNHEY, CDR2 SMNVEV, per germline (reference sequence). Trimming cost V 9 bases and J 2 bases; bases outside gene matches: 6. DNA for the CDR3: TGTGCCAGTGCGGACAGGGTACGCAATCAGCCCCAGCATTTT. As protein: CASADRVRNQPQHF.

This clonotype was observed at least ten times. The chain combines TRBV7-2 with TRBJ2-2, with D possibly TRBD2 on 6 matching bases. Trimming pared 5 bases from V and 7 bases from J, leaving 14 bases between. Germline V CDR1 and CDR2: SGHTA, FQGNSA. CDR3 size: 14 residues. The chain's CDR3 is CASSRLVMGGELFF. In DNA form, the CDR3 reads TGTGCCAGCAGCCGACTAGTGATGGGCGGGGAGCTGTTTTTT.

This clonotype was recorded many times. The V gene is TRBV28, the J gene TRBJ2-7; either TRBD1 or TRBD2 may fit D (5 bases each). CDR3 length equals 14 residues. The V gene's germline CDR1 is MDHEN and CDR2 SYDVKM. V was trimmed by 5 bases and J by 2 bases, leaving 13 bases between them. This CDR3 reads CASSLGVGAYEQYF. In DNA form, the CDR3 reads TGTGCCAGCAGTCTGGGCGTGGGGGCCTACGAGCAGTACTTC. The whole variable domain, filled in from reference TRBV28 and TRBJ2-7, reads DVKVTQSSRYLVKRTGEKVFLECVQDMDHENMFWYRQDPGLGLRLIYFSYDVKMKEKGDIPEGYSVSREKKERFSLILESASTNQTSMYLCASSLGVGAYEQYFGPGTRLTVT.

This clonotype was observed many times. The chain has TRBV7-2 and TRBJ2-7, with 8 bases fitting TRBD2. Germline V gene sequence: CDR1 SGHTA, CDR2 FQGNSA. The ends lost 1 base at V and 1 base at J; junction bases unmatched: 6. CDR3 length: 16 residues. The DNA of the CDR3 is TGTGCCAGCAGCTTAGGGAGCGGGAGTAAGTCCTACGAGCAGTACTTC. It yields the protein CASSLGSGSKSYEQYF.

This clonotype was found a few times. J is TRBJ2-2 and V is TRBV6-1, with TRBD2 as a possible D gene (7 bases). Germline assignment: CDR1 MNHNS and CDR2 SASEGT. The CDR3 extends over 14 amino acids. Trimming took 8 bases from V and 4 from J, leaving 14 bases between them. The CDR3, as DNA: TGTGCCAGCCTCAAGGGGGGGATCACCGGGGAGCTGTTTTTT. Translation: CASLKGGITGELFF.

V is TRBV5-1 and J is TRBJ2-7; D may be TRBD1 or TRBD2 (5 bases each). Germline-derived CDR1 and CDR2 are SGHRS and YFSETQ. CDR3 length: 14 residues. Trimming left V 4 bases short and J 5 bases short, with 16 bases between. CDR3 region: CASSRGAQGDEQYF. CDR3 nucleotides: TGCGCCAGCAGCCGAGGGGCACAAGGCGACGAGCAGTACTTC.

In its sample, this clonotype was seen many times. The V and J genes are TRBV28 and TRBJ2-2, with no clear D. V dropped 3 bases and J dropped 5 bases, with 7 bases sitting between them. This CDR3 contains 13 residues. The germline CDR1 and CDR2 sequences are MDHEN and SYDVKM. The CDR3 reads CASSFPSTGELFF. The CDR3 bases are TGTGCCAGCAGTTTTCCCTCAACCGGGGAGCTGTTTTTT.

This clonotype was counted a few times. This chain uses TRBV6-1 with TRBJ1-2; 7 nucleotides line up with TRBD1. Looked up from germline, CDR1 is MNHNS and CDR2 is SASEGT. With 1 base clipped from V and 8 bases from J, the junction kept 16 bases outside the gene matches. The CDR3 covers 17 residues. The CDR3 sequence: CASSEGGGARGIPGYTF. Written as DNA, the CDR3 is TGTGCCAGCAGTGAAGGAGGAGGGGCCAGGGGGATCCCCGGCTACACCTTC.

This clonotype was detected ten times or more. The J gene is TRBJ1-5, the V gene TRBV28; 11 bases match TRBD1. The CDR3 extends over 15 amino acids. In germline, CDR1 is MDHEN, CDR2 SYDVKM. The V gene end was trimmed by 6 bases and the J gene end by 7 bases; junction bases not matched to a gene: 8. The DNA for the CDR3 is TGTGCCAGCAGGAGCGGACAGGGGGCTCTACAGCCCCAGCATTTT. This sequence encodes CASRSGQGALQPQHF. The variable domain in full, completed from reference TRBV28 and TRBJ1-5, reads DVKVTQSSRYLVKRTGEKVFLECVQDMDHENMFWYRQDPGLGLRLIYFSYDVKMKEKGDIPEGYSVSREKKERFSLILESASTNQTSMYLCASRSGQGALQPQHFGDGTRLSIL.

This clonotype was recorded a few times. The chain employs TRBV19 and TRBJ2-1; tentatively, D is TRBD2 (5 bases). Germline assignment: CDR1 LNHDA and CDR2 SQIVND (reference sequence). The CDR3 spans 14 residues. V lost 3 bases, J lost 4 bases, and 10 bases lay in between. DNA for the CDR3: TGTGCCAGTAGTATTAGGGAGAGATACAATGAGCAGTTCTTC. Amino acid sequence: CASSIRERYNEQFF. The variable domain in full, with the rest retrieved from reference TRBV19 and TRBJ2-1, is DGGITQSPKYLFRKEGQNVTLSCEQNLNHDAMYWYRQDPGQGLRLIYYSQIVNDFQKGDIAEGYSVSREKKESFPLTVTSAQKNPTAFYLCASSIRERYNEQFFGPGTRLTVL.

The chain joins TRBV6-2 or TRBV6-3 to TRBJ1-5, with 11 bases aligning to TRBD1. V dropped 6 bases and J dropped 0; count of bases not matched to a gene: 10. CDR1 and CDR2 (germline): MNHEY, SVGEGT. This CDR3 has 18 amino acids. The CDR3 is CASRPGTGGTYSNQPQHF. Here the CDR3 DNA reads TGTGCCAGCAGGCCCGGGACAGGGGGAACTTATAGCAATCAGCCCCAGCATTTT.

The chain recombines TRBV19 with TRBJ2-2; a possible D gene is TRBD1 (6 bases). V was cut by 10 bases and J by 1 base, with 13 bases left in between. Germline CDR1 reads LNHDA; CDR2 reads SQIVND (reference sequence). There are 14 residues in the CDR3. DNA for the CDR3: TGTGCCACTGGCAGGGGCGAGAACACCGGGGAGCTGTTTTTT. Residues: CATGRGENTGELFF.

This clonotype was found once. The junction does not match germline at one end; this may be a read error. The chain couples TRBV6-1 to TRBJ1-2; 10 bases align to TRBD1. From germline, CDR1 is MNHNS and CDR2 SASEGT. The CDR3 covers 16 residues. This CDR3 reads CASSPPGQGNNYGCTF. The CDR3 DNA sequence: TGTGCCAGCAGCCCCCCGGGACAGGGGAATAACTATGGCTGCACCTTC.

This clonotype occurred many times. In nucleotides, the CDR3 is TGTGCCATCAGTGGGACTACAGAGACCCAGTACTTC. Its protein is CAISGTTETQYF. The chain employs TRBV10-3 and TRBJ2-5; tentatively, D is TRBD2 (6 bases). The CDR3 sequence is 12 residues long. V lost 4 bases and J lost 4, with 7 bases in between. Germline CDR1 reads ENHRY; CDR2 reads SYGVKD.

This clonotype came up a few times. J is TRBJ2-2 and V is TRBV20-1; 10 bases fit TRBD1. Unmatched junction bases numbered 6, after V lost 5 bases and J lost 0 bases. Germline V gene lookup returns CDR1 DFQATT and CDR2 SNEGSKA (reference sequence). This CDR3 comprises 16 residues. CDR3 amino acids: CSAADRGVSNTGELFF. Here the CDR3 DNA reads TGCAGTGCTGCGGACAGGGGGGTTTCGAACACCGGGGAGCTGTTTTTT.

This clonotype was counted at least ten times. V and J are TRBV7-3 and TRBJ2-7, with 12 bases fitting TRBD2. The germline CDR1 and CDR2 sequences are SGHTA and FQGTGA. V trimming: 1 base; J trimming: 3 bases; junction bases outside the gene matches: 10. This CDR3 is built from 18 residues. This chain's CDR3 is CASSLKSLSSGRVYEQYF. The CDR3, as DNA: TGTGCCAGCAGCTTAAAATCCCTTTCTAGCGGGAGGGTCTACGAGCAGTACTTC. The complete variable domain, with remaining parts taken from reference TRBV7-3 and TRBJ2-7, reads GAGVSQTPSNKVTEKGKYVELRCDPISGHTALYWYRQSLGQGPEFLIYFQGTGAADDSGLPNDRFFAVRPEGSVSTLKIQRTERGDSAVYLCASSLKSLSSGRVYEQYFGPGTRLTVT.

This chain links TRBV20-1 with TRBJ2-2; 9 positions agree with TRBD2. CDR3 size: 17 residues. CDR1 and CDR2 (germline): DFQATT, SNEGSKA (reference sequence). Trimming cost V 1 base and J 0 bases; bases outside gene matches: 6. CDR3 nucleotides: TGCAGTGCTAGAGGGGTTAGCGGGAGTCCGAACACCGGGGAGCTGTTTTTT. The encoded protein is CSARGVSGSPNTGELFF.

The chain combines TRBV19 with TRBJ1-6, with TRBD1 as a possible D gene (5 bases). The germline V and J ends were trimmed by 5 bases and 7 bases, with 12 bases remaining between them. Per germline, CDR1 LNHDA and CDR2 SQIVND (reference sequence). This CDR3 contains 14 residues. In nucleotides, the CDR3 is TGTGCCAGTAGTGAGGCCAGGGTCAATTCACCCCTCCACTTT. This translates into CASSEARVNSPLHF.

On this clonotype itself: A read error may be the cause here, since a much bigger clone is one base away. V is TRBV27 and J is TRBJ2-7, with D tentatively TRBD1 (5 bases). The CDR3 has 14 amino acids. V was cut by 8 bases and J by 7 bases, with 21 bases left in between. From germline, CDR1 is MNHEY and CDR2 SMNVEV (reference sequence). DNA for the CDR3: TGTGCCAGCGCCCCTTTAGGGGCCCCAGGGGAGCAGTACTTC. This sequence encodes CASAPLGAPGEQYF.

This clonotype occurred a few times. The chain is built from TRBV7-2 and TRBJ1-2, with TRBD1 as a possible D gene (5 bases). The CDR3 totals 15 residues. Per germline, CDR1 SGHTA and CDR2 FQGNSA. V lost 5 bases and J 1 base, leaving 14 bases between the germline ends. This CDR3 is CASSPGRRLNYGYTF. CDR3 sequence (DNA): TGTGCCAGCAGCCCAGGGAGGAGACTTAACTATGGCTACACCTTC.